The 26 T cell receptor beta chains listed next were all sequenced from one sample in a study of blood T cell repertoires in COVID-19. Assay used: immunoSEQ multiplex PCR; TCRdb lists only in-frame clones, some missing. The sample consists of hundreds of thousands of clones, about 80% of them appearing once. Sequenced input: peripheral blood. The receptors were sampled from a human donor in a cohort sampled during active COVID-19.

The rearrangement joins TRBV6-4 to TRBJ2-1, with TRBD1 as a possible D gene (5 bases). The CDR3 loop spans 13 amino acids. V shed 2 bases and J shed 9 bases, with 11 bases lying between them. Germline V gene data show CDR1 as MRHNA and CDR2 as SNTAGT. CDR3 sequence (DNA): TGTGCCAGCAGTGACCAACAGGTCGGTGAGCAGTTCTTC. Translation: CASSDQQVGEQFF.

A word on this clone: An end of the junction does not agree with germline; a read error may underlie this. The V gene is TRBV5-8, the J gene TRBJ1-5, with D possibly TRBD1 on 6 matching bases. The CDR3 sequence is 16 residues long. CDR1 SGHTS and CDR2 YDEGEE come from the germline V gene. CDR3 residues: CTSSLGGTDSNQPQHF. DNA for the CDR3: TGTACCAGCAGCTTGGGGGGCACAGATAGCAATCAGCCCCAGCATTTT.

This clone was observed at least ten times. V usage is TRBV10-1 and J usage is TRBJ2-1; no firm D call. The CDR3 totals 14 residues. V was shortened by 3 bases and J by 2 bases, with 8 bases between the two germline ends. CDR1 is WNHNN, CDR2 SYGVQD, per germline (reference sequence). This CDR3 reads CASSDGLAYNEQFF. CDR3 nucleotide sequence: TGCGCCAGCAGTGATGGCCTAGCCTACAATGAGCAGTTCTTC.

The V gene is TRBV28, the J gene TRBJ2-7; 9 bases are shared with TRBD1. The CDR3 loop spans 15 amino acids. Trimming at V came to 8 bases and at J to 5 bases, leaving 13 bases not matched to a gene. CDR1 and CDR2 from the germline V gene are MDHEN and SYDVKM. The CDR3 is CASLPSGTGLHEQYF. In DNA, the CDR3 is TGTGCCAGCCTCCCCTCCGGGACAGGGCTCCACGAGCAGTACTTC.

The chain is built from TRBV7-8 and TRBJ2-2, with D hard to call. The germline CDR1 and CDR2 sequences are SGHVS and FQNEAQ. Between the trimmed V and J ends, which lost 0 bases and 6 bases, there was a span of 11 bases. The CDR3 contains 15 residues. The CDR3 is CASSLAGSSAGELFF. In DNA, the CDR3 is TGTGCCAGCAGCTTAGCTGGTTCCTCGGCCGGGGAGCTGTTTTTT.

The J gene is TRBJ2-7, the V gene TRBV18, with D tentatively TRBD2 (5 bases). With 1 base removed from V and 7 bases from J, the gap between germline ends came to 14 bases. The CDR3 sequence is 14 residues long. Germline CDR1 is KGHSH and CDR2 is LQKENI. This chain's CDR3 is CASSPLSGSGEQYF. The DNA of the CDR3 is TGTGCCAGCTCACCACTTTCGGGGTCCGGGGAGCAGTACTTC. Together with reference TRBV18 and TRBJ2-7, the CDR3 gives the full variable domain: NAGVMQNPRHLVRRRGQEARLRCSPMKGHSHVYWYRQLPEEGLKFMVYLQKENIIDESGMPKERFSAEFPKEGPSILRIQQVVRGDSAAYFCASSPLSGSGEQYFGPGTRLTVT.

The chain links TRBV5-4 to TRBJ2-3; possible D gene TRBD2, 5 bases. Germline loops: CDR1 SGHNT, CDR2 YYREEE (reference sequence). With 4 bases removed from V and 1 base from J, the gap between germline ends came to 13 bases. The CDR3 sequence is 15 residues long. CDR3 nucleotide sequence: TGTGCCAGCAGCCCGTCATCCGGGGGCACAGATACGCAGTATTTT. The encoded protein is CASSPSSGGTDTQYF.

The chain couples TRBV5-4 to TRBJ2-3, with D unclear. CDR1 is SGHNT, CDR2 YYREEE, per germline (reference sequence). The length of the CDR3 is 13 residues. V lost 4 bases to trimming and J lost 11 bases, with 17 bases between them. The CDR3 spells CASSPPAIEEQYF. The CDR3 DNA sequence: TGTGCCAGCAGCCCTCCGGCCATTGAGGAGCAGTATTTT.

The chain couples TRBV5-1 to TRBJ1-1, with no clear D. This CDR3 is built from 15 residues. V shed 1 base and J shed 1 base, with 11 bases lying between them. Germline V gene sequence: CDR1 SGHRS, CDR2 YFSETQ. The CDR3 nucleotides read TGCGCCAGCAGCTTGACTGGGTCGGGGAACACTGAAGCTTTCTTT. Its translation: CASSLTGSGNTEAFF.

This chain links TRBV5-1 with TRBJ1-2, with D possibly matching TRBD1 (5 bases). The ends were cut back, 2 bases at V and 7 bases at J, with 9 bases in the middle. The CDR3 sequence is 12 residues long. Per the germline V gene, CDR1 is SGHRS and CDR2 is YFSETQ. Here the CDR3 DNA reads TGCGCCAGCAGCTTCACAGGCGGTGGCTACACCTTC. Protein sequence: CASSFTGGGYTF.

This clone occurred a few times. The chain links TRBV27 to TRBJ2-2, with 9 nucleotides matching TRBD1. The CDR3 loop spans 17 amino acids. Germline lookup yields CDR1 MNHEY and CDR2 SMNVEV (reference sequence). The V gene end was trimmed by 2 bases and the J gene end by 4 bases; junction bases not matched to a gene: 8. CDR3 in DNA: TGTGCCAGCAGTTTACTACAGGGGGCGTGGGTCACCGGGGAGCTGTTTTTT. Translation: CASSLLQGAWVTGELFF.

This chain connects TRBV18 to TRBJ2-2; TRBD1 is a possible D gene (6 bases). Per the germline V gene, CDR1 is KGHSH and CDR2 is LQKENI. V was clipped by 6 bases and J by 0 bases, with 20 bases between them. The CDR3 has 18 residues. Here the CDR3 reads CASSALTGTNPNTGELFF. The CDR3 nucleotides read TGTGCCAGCTCGGCGCTCACAGGGACCAACCCGAACACCGGGGAGCTGTTTTTT.

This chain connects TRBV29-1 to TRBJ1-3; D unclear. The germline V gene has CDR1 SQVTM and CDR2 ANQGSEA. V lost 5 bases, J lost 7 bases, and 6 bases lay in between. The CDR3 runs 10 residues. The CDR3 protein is CSVWENTIYF. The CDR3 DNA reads TGCAGCGTTTGGGAGAACACCATATATTTT.

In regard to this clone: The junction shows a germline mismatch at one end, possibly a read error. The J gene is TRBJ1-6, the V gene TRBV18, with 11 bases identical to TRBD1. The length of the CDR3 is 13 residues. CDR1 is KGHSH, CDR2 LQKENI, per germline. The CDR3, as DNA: TGTGCCACCGGGACAGGGGGTAATTCACCCCTCTACTTT. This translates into CATGTGGNSPLYF.

The CDR3 sequence: CASSLEQGETQYF. The CDR3 DNA sequence: TGTGCCAGCAGCTTGGAACAGGGGGAGACCCAGTACTTC. The genes are TRBV5-4 and TRBJ2-5; 7 bases match TRBD1. Germline V gene lookup returns CDR1 SGHNT and CDR2 YYREEE (reference sequence). The CDR3 contains 13 residues. With 0 bases clipped from V and 5 bases from J, the junction kept 1 base outside the gene matches.

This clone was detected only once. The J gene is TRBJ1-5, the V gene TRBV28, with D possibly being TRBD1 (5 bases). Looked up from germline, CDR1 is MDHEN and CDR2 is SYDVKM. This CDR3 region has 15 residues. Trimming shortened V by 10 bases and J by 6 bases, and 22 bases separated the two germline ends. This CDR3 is CAIMPGSGVFQPQHF. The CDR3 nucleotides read TGTGCCATCATGCCAGGGTCTGGGGTCTTTCAGCCCCAGCATTTT. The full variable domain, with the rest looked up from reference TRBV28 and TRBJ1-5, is DVKVTQSSRYLVKRTGEKVFLECVQDMDHENMFWYRQDPGLGLRLIYFSYDVKMKEKGDIPEGYSVSREKKERFSLILESASTNQTSMYLCAIMPGSGVFQPQHFGDGTRLSIL.

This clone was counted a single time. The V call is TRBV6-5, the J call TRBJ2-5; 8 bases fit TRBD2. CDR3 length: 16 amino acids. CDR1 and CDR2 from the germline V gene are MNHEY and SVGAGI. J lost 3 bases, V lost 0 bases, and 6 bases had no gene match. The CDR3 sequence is CASSYSSGGVEETQYF. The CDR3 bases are TGTGCCAGCAGTTACTCTTCGGGAGGGGTGGAAGAGACCCAGTACTTC.

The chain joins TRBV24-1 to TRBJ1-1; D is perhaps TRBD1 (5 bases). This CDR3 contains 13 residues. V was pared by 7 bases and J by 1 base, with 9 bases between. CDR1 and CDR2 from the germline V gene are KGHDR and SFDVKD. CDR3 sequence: CATSQGGNTEAFF. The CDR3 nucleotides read TGTGCCACCAGCCAGGGCGGGAACACTGAAGCTTTCTTT.

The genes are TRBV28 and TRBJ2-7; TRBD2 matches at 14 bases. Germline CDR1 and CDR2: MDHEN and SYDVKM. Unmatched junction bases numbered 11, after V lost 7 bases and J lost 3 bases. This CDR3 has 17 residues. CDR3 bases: TGTGCCAGCACCCCCGGGGGACTAGCGGGGGAGTTCTACGAGCAGTACTTC. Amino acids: CASTPGGLAGEFYEQYF.

The DNA of the CDR3 is TGTGCCAGCAGTTTATGGGGGACAGGGGTTGACGAGCAGTACTTC. This encodes CASSLWGTGVDEQYF. The chain has TRBV27 and TRBJ2-7, with 10 bases aligning to TRBD1. CDR1 is MNHEY, CDR2 SMNVEV, per germline (reference sequence). V shed 1 base, J shed 5 bases, and the junction held 5 bases outside the gene matches. The CDR3 runs to 15 residues.

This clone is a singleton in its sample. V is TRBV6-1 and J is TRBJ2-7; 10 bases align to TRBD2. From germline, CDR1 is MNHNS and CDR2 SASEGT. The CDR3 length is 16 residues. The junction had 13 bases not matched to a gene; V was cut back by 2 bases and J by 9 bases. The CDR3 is CASSELGLAGAVGQYF. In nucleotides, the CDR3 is TGTGCCAGCAGTGAACTGGGGCTAGCGGGGGCCGTTGGGCAGTACTTC.

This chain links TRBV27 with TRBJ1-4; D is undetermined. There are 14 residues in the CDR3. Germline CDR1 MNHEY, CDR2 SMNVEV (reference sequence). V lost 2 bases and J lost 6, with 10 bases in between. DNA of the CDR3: TGTGCCAGCAGTTTAAGTCGCCGGGATGAAAAACTGTTTTTT. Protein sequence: CASSLSRRDEKLFF.

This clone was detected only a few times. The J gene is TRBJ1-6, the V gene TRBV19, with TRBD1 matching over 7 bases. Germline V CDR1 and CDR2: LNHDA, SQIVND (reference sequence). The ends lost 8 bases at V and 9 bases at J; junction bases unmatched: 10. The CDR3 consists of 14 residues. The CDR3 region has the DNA TGTGCCAGTGATTCCCAGGGGGTGGGTTCACCCCTCCACTTT. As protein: CASDSQGVGSPLHF.

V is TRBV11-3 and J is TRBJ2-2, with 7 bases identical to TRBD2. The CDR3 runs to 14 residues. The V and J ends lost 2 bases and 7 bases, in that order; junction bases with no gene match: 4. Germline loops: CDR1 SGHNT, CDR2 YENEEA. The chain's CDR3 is CASSLRRGFGELFF. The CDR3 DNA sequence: TGTGCCAGCAGCTTAAGGCGGGGGTTCGGGGAGCTGTTTTTT.

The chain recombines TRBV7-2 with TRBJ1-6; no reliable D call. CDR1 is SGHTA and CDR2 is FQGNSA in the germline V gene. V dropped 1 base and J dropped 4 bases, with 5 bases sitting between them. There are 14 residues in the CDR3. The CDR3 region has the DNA TGTGCCAGCAGCTTAGGGACTTATAATTCACCCCTCCACTTT. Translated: CASSLGTYNSPLHF.

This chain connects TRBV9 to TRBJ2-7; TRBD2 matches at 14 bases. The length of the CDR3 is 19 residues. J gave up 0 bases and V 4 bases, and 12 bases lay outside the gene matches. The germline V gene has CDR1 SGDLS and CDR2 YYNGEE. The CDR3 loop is CASSHPSGTSGSFSYEQYF. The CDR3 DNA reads TGTGCCAGCAGCCACCCGTCCGGGACTAGCGGGAGTTTCTCCTACGAGCAGTACTTC.